The subject of this entry is one TCR beta chain. Its antigen is undetermined. Trimming removed 5 bases at V and 0 bases at J, with 14 bases between. CDR1 SEHNR and CDR2 FQNEAQ come from the germline V gene (reference sequence). CDR3 length equals 15 residues. This sample stems from a study of PD-1 blockade in classical Hodgkin lymphoma. Study-wide results and limits: Diversity in CD4+ TCRs, unlike that measured in CD8+ TCRs, had risen significantly by C4D1. The study found complete responders had baseline diversity similar to newly diagnosed patients. Causes of the repertoire differences remain undefined, possibly disease activity or prior therapy.

Measured with immunoSEQ multiplex PCR; TCRdb has only the in-frame clones, and not every one. Of 20,000 to 25,000 clones in the sample, 80% were seen once. Following autologous stem cell transplantation, relapse occurred in every patient, and exposure to brentuximab vedotin varied. Progressive disease, partial response or complete response was each patient's best response. The V gene is TRBV7-9, the J gene TRBJ2-7; D could derive from TRBD1 or TRBD2 (5 bases each). The receptor comes from a human donor with classical Hodgkin lymphoma. Sequences were derived from peripheral blood mononuclear cells (PBMCs), sampled before the second cycle of nivolumab. CDR3 DNA: TGTGCCAGCAGCACCCGGGACGGAAGCTCCTACGAGCAGTACTTC. Translation gives CASSTRDGSSYEQYF.